This record concerns one T cell receptor (beta chain) sequence. Its antigen is not known. This specimen belongs to a study of coeliac disease. Study conclusions and caveats: According to the authors, this method cannot detect gliadin-specific T cells in an unbiased way. Of coeliac lamina propria samples, about 55% of the 18 held published gliadin-specific TRB sequences, versus 1 of 6 controls. Intraepithelial and lamina propria fractions were not highly pure, so cross-contamination was possible. Control samples showed higher TRB and TRG clonality than intraepithelial and lamina propria samples in active celiac disease.

Produced via immunoSEQ multiplex PCR; TCRdb's table is partial and in-frame only. This sample yields over 6,500 clones, of which approximately 64% are seen a single time; about 4.4% belongs to the top ten. V was clipped by 1 base and J by 4 bases, with 19 bases between them. The germline V gene has CDR1 MNHNS and CDR2 SASEGT. CDR3 length equals 17 residues. The sample taken for sequencing was lamina propria lymphocytes from the gut. The clonotype was recovered from a woman between 18 and 29 years old with active celiac disease. The chain couples TRBV6-1 to TRBJ1-1; TRBD1 might be the D (6 bases). CDR3 sequence reads: CASSEGLGAGGGTEAFF. The CDR3 bases are TGTGCCAGCAGTGAAGGACTAGGTGCGGGGGGCGGCACTGAAGCTTTCTTT.